The table lists the clone carrying this T cell receptor (beta chain) with a few counts. What it recognizes is unknown. The sample comes from a study of response to subunit inactivated influenza vaccine. TCRdb recomputed calls from the RT-PCR reads with MiXCR, one row per CDR3 protein. Seen here are 650,000 to 850,000 distinct CDR3 sequences, approximately 15% observed once, and the top ten hold 6% to 8%. The CDR3 sequence is 15 residues long. The germline V gene has CDR1 KGHDR and CDR2 SFDVKD. The V end was cut by 0 bases, the J end by 7 bases, with 11 bases between. Study conclusions and caveats: Every seasonal influenza vaccination brings in few new T cells, the authors suggested.

The sequenced sample was PBMCs from blood, obtained 14 days before vaccination. The receptor's source is a middle-aged man who received an inactivated influenza vaccine. The chain uses TRBV24-1 and TRBJ2-2; no definite D call. CDR3 coding DNA: TGTGCCACCAGTGATTTGGGGCCCGACGGCGGGGAGCTGTTTTTT. Translating it yields CATSDLGPDGGELFF.